These 19 T cell receptor beta chains originate from one sample sequenced in a study of naive and memory T cell subsets. Ligated cDNA underwent four rounds of PCR with nested alpha and beta constant region primers and SP2. TCRdb re-derived calls from the 5' RACE reads in MiXCR, one entry per CDR3 protein. The table records tens of thousands of distinct CDR3 sequences, around 8% of them present only once. An oligonucleotide containing a UMI was ligated to the 3' end of TCR cDNA. These receptors were obtained from a female donor in good health.

This clonotype was counted at least ten times. The gene calls are TRBV5-1 and TRBJ2-7; D possibly matches TRBD1 or TRBD2 (5 bases each). The CDR3 has 14 amino acids. V was pared by 3 bases and J by 7 bases, with 17 bases between. The germline V gene encodes CDR1 SGHRS and CDR2 YFSETQ. This chain's CDR3 is CASSSSGPLGEQYF. CDR3 DNA: TGCGCCAGCAGCTCTTCGGGGCCCTTGGGGGAGCAGTACTTC.

At least ten counts were recorded for this clonotype. The genes are TRBV28 and TRBJ2-4; 7 bases line up with TRBD2. The germline CDR1 and CDR2 sequences are MDHEN and SYDVKM. This CDR3 comprises 16 residues. V trimming: 8 bases; J trimming: 1 base; junction bases outside the gene matches: 11. In DNA, the CDR3 is TGTGCCAGCCGGGGAGGCGGGAGTAAGGCCAAAAACATTCAGTACTTC. Encoded protein: CASRGGGSKAKNIQYF. Full variable domain (rest looked up from reference TRBV28 and TRBJ2-4): DVKVTQSSRYLVKRTGEKVFLECVQDMDHENMFWYRQDPGLGLRLIYFSYDVKMKEKGDIPEGYSVSREKKERFSLILESASTNQTSMYLCASRGGGSKAKNIQYFGAGTRLSVL.

The V call is TRBV6-1, the J call TRBJ2-1, with TRBD2 matching 11 bases. CDR1 is MNHNS, CDR2 SASEGT, per germline. After removal of 6 bases from V and 4 bases from J, the junction contained 8 bases not matched to a gene. CDR3 length: 16 amino acids. CDR3 bases: TGTGCCAGCAGAAAAACACTAGCGGGGGAGTACAATGAGCAGTTCTTC. As protein: CASRKTLAGEYNEQFF.

This chain connects TRBV14 to TRBJ2-1, with a weak D call TRBD1 (7 bases). Trimming left V 4 bases short and J 15 bases short, with 22 bases between. Germline CDR1 SGHDN, CDR2 FVKESK. The CDR3 has 14 amino acids. As DNA, the CDR3 is TGTGCCAGCAGCCTCACCAGGGGGGACAGCCTAGGGTTCTTC. Translation gives CASSLTRGDSLGFF.

This clonotype was recorded at least ten times. The chain uses TRBV28 and TRBJ2-3; D uncertain. Germline CDR1 is MDHEN and CDR2 is SYDVKM. V was cut by 5 bases and J by 0 bases, with 0 bases left in between. The CDR3 is 11 amino acids. The CDR3, as DNA: TGTGCCAGCAGTAGCACAGATACGCAGTATTTT. Protein sequence: CASSSTDTQYF. Full variable domain (remainder filled in from reference TRBV28 and TRBJ2-3): DVKVTQSSRYLVKRTGEKVFLECVQDMDHENMFWYRQDPGLGLRLIYFSYDVKMKEKGDIPEGYSVSREKKERFSLILESASTNQTSMYLCASSSTDTQYFGPGTRLTVL.

The chain carries TRBV29-1 and TRBJ1-1; D is unresolved. V was clipped by 5 bases and J by 4 bases, with 23 bases between them. CDR1 is SQVTM, CDR2 ANQGSEA, per germline. This CDR3 region has 16 residues. As DNA, the CDR3 is TGCAGCGTTACTTCCGGAAAGAGTACAGTGAGCACTGAAGCTTTCTTT. Its translation: CSVTSGKSTVSTEAFF.

This clonotype was seen a few times. The rearrangement links TRBV2 to TRBJ2-5; 13 bases fit TRBD2. The CDR3 is 14 residues long. Germline V lookup: CDR1 SNHLY, CDR2 FYNNEI. V was pared by 6 bases and J by 7 bases, with 5 bases of the junction left unmatched. The CDR3 reads CASRTSGGTVTQYF. The CDR3 coding sequence is TGTGCCAGCAGGACTAGCGGGGGGACCGTGACCCAGTACTTC.

This clonotype was recorded at least ten times. The CDR3 sequence is CSAQPGLPNSGANVLTF. In DNA form, the CDR3 reads TGCAGCGCCCAACCGGGACTGCCTAACTCTGGGGCCAACGTCCTGACTTTC. The rearrangement links TRBV29-1 to TRBJ2-6; weak D call: TRBD2 (6 bases). The V and J ends lost 7 bases and 0 bases respectively, with 19 bases between them. Germline CDR1 and CDR2: SQVTM and ANQGSEA. The CDR3 length is 17 residues.

A few counts support this clonotype. The V and J genes are TRBV12-3 or TRBV12-4 and TRBJ2-6; the D gene could be TRBD1 or TRBD2 (5 bases each). The CDR3 is 15 residues long. V shed 5 bases and J shed 0 bases, with 8 bases lying between them. The CDR3 bases are TGTGCCAGCAGTGCAGGGAGCTCTGGGGCCAACGTCCTGACTTTC. It specifies CASSAGSSGANVLTF.

The chain links TRBV18 to TRBJ2-1; TRBD1 is a possible D gene (6 bases). Germline-derived CDR1 and CDR2 are KGHSH and LQKENI. The V end lost 3 bases, the J end lost 5 bases, and 29 bases lay between the germline ends. CDR3 length: 20 residues. For the CDR3, the DNA is TGTGCCAGCTCACCGTCCTGGGCAGGGGTAAAGCTTCGGAACGACAATGAGCAGTTCTTC. It specifies CASSPSWAGVKLRNDNEQFF.

A note on this clonotype: This CDR3 is missing its conserved last phenylalanine or tryptophan, likely due to a read error. The chain has TRBV11-2 and TRBJ2-4; TRBD2 aligns across 13 bases. V shed 3 bases and J 6 bases; nucleotides not matched to a gene: 5. In germline, CDR1 is SGHAT, CDR2 FQNNGV. The CDR3 loop spans 16 amino acids. CDR3 nucleotide sequence: TGTGCCAGCAGCTTTAGTACTAGCGGGGGGGGAAACATTCAGTACTTA. This sequence encodes CASSFSTSGGGNIQYL.

This clonotype appeared a few times. The chain joins TRBV6-5 to TRBJ2-1; D is tentatively TRBD1 or TRBD2 (5 bases each). The CDR3 is made up of 15 amino acids. Trimming cost V 2 bases and J 4 bases, with 12 bases left between them. Germline CDR1 MNHEY, CDR2 SVGAGI. Here the CDR3 DNA reads TGTGCCAGCAGTTACGCCAGGGAGCTTTACAATGAGCAGTTCTTC. Its protein product is CASSYARELYNEQFF.

This clonotype has a count of ten or more. This chain joins TRBV20-1 and TRBJ1-5; 7 positions agree with TRBD1. CDR3 size: 14 residues. V gave up 3 bases and J gave up 2 bases; unmatched junction bases: 4. Germline loops: CDR1 DFQATT, CDR2 SNEGSKA (reference sequence). Here the CDR3 reads CSASTGDGNQPQHF. The CDR3, as DNA: TGCAGTGCTAGCACAGGGGATGGCAATCAGCCCCAGCATTTT.

The CDR3, as DNA: TGTGCCAGCAGTTACCCACTATCTAGCGGGAGGTACAATGAGCAGTTCTTC. This codes for CASSYPLSSGRYNEQFF. This sequence joins TRBV6-2 or TRBV6-3 and TRBJ2-1; 11 bases agree with TRBD2. Germline values: CDR1 MNHEY, CDR2 SVGEGT. V lost 2 bases to trimming and J lost 4 bases; unmatched junction nucleotides: 7. CDR3 length: 17 residues.

This clonotype showed up just a few times. The chain recombines TRBV12-3 or TRBV12-4 with TRBJ2-3; D may be TRBD2 (5 bases). The CDR3 is 18 residues long. V gave up 5 bases and J gave up 0 bases, with 21 bases separating them. The CDR3, as DNA: TGTGCCAGCAGTCCACTCCGAGTAAAGGGAGCTAGCACAGATACGCAGTATTTT. Encoded protein: CASSPLRVKGASTDTQYF.

A few counts support this clonotype. The CDR3 loop is CSTLGAGGDTQYF. The CDR3, as DNA: TGCAGCACCCTTGGGGCCGGCGGAGATACGCAGTATTTT. V and J are TRBV29-1 and TRBJ2-3, with D possibly TRBD1 on 5 matching bases. Germline lookup yields CDR1 SQVTM and CDR2 ANQGSEA. The CDR3 has 13 residues. Trimming pared 8 bases from V and 5 bases from J, leaving 17 bases between.

In this sample, this clonotype turned up a few times. The J gene is TRBJ2-4, the V gene TRBV12-3 or TRBV12-4, with a weak D call TRBD1 (5 bases). With 6 bases removed from V and 0 bases from J, the gap between germline ends came to 18 bases. CDR3 length: 17 residues. CDR3 loop: CASRGPTGVLAKNIQYF. Written as DNA, the CDR3 is TGTGCCAGCAGGGGGCCCACAGGCGTACTAGCCAAAAACATTCAGTACTTC.

This clonotype was recorded a few times. The chain has TRBV19 and TRBJ2-3, with 10 bases that match TRBD2. The trim removed 6 bases at V and 2 bases at J, leaving 8 bases unmatched. This CDR3 has 16 amino acids. From germline, CDR1 is LNHDA and CDR2 SQIVND (reference sequence). CDR3 nucleotides: TGTGCCAGTAGCCCTCGGACTAGCGGCTTCACAGATACGCAGTATTTT. Its translation is CASSPRTSGFTDTQYF.

The chain recombines TRBV25-1 with TRBJ2-1, with 10 bases matching TRBD1. In germline, CDR1 is MGHDK, CDR2 SYGVNS. V was clipped by 9 bases and J by 7 bases; unmatched bases: 9. The CDR3 sequence is 14 residues long. The CDR3 region has the DNA TGTGCCAGTACGGGGGACAGGGGTCGGAATGAGCAGTTCTTC. This gives the protein CASTGDRGRNEQFF. The full variable domain, in which reference TRBV25-1 and TRBJ2-1 provide the parts outside the CDR3, is EADIYQTPRYLVIGTGKKITLECSQTMGHDKMYWYQQDPGMELHLIHYSYGVNSTEKGDLSSESTVSRIRTEHFPLTLESARPSHTSQYLCASTGDRGRNEQFFGPGTRLTVL.